This TCR beta chain appears in the sequencing data of a study of cytomegalovirus exposure and HLA in healthy donors. Whole-study results and caveats: Later analysis associated a missense DCLRE1C variant with TCR beta V- and J-gene trimming.

To note about this clone: What it recognizes is unknown.

13 Jbeta primers and 60 Vbeta primers were used for the PCR. The protocol was immunoSEQ multiplex PCR, while the TCRdb copy is restricted to in-frame clones and leaves out a portion. This table has about 130,000 clones, around two thirds appearing once. The sequencing sample was made of PBMCs. The TCR was taken from a human donor in good health.

The CDR3 protein is CASSIPSTDTQYF. DNA for the CDR3: TGTGCCAGTAGTATTCCAAGCACAGATACGCAGTATTTT. J is TRBJ2-3 and V is TRBV19; D is ambiguous. V was clipped by 3 bases and J by 0 bases, with 4 bases between them. This CDR3 has 13 amino acids. Germline loops: CDR1 LNHDA, CDR2 SQIVND (reference sequence).